The clone carrying this T cell receptor (beta chain) has a count of ten or more. Trimming cost V 8 bases and J 1 base, with 14 bases left between them. CDR1 is MNHNY and CDR2 is SVGAGI in the germline V gene (reference sequence). CDR3 length: 14 amino acids. The repertoire was sequenced with immunoSEQ multiplex PCR; TCRdb's copy has only in-frame clones and lacks some. The sample has about 250,000 clones; around 83% are singletons. This record belongs to a study of blood T cell repertoires in COVID-19. Study as a whole: Samples of COVID-19 (acute and convalescent) were obtained from the United States, Italy and Spain. Nucleic acid was either cDNA or gDNA, and it came from T cells, B-cell-depleted T cells, or PBMCs.

The clonotype originates from a man aged 35-49 years with active or convalescent COVID-19. The chain uses TRBV6-6 and TRBJ1-1; D not certain. What was sequenced was peripheral blood. The CDR3 sequence is CASPPTTWNTEAFF. In nucleotides, the CDR3 is TGTGCCAGCCCTCCCACTACTTGGAACACTGAAGCTTTCTTT.